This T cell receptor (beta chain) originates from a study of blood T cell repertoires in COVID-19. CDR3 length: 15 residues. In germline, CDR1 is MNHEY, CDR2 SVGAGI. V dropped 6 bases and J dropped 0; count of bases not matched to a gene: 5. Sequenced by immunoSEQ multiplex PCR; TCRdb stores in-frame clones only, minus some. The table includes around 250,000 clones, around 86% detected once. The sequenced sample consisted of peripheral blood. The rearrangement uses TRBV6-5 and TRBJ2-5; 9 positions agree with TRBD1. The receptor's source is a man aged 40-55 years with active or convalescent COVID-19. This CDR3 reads CASSQTGGYQETQYF. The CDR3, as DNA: TGTGCCAGCAGCCAGACAGGGGGGTACCAAGAGACCCAGTACTTC.